This T cell receptor (beta chain) was recovered during a study of shared clonotypes between healthy human individuals. Findings of the study overall: A small donor pool kept down the genetic and exposure-history diversity that was represented. Four donors held about 5% of naive CD4 clonotypes in common.

A word on this clone: Its antigen is not identified.

The germline V gene has CDR1 SGHAT and CDR2 FQDESV (reference sequence). The CDR3 is 15 residues long. Trimming removed 0 bases at V and 5 bases at J, with 13 bases between. Sequencing was performed with immunoSEQ multiplex PCR; in TCRdb, only in-frame clones are kept and a portion is missing. The table has 2,500,000 or so clones, approximately 93% seen once. This sequence joins TRBV11-1 and TRBJ2-5; D not certain. This receptor was identified in a man between 18 and 35 years old in good health. Some clones in this sample may be carry-over from other donors' samples. Sequenced: naive CD4+ T cells from PBMCs. Sample subset: CD45RA+ positively selected. CDR3: CASSLAGGQLETQYF. The CDR3 DNA follows: TGTGCCAGCAGCTTAGCCGGTGGGCAGCTGGAGACCCAGTACTTC.